These 20 T cell receptor beta chains were all obtained from the same sample, sequenced in a study of identical twins. From the 5' RACE reads, TCRdb called clonotypes with MiXCR, one entry per CDR3 protein. The sample carries about 570,000 distinct CDR3 sequences, around a tenth recorded once. The sample was also reused in another study, on yellow fever vaccine responses in identical twins.

Sequencing used PBMCs. Every receptor here comes from a young woman in good health.

In this sample, this clonotype turned up a few times. The gene calls are TRBV18 and TRBJ2-3, with no clear D. Trimming removed 5 bases at V and 0 bases at J, with 12 bases between. The CDR3 totals 15 residues. CDR1 is KGHSH, CDR2 LQKENI, per germline. The CDR3 DNA is TGTGCCAGCTCATCCATGACATCTAGCACAGATACGCAGTATTTT. This sequence encodes CASSSMTSSTDTQYF.

This clonotype was found a few times. This chain connects TRBV7-2 to TRBJ2-7, with D possibly being TRBD1 (6 bases). CDR3 length: 16 residues. Germline V CDR1 and CDR2: SGHTA, FQGNSA. Trimming cost V 1 base and J 1 base, with 14 bases left between them. The CDR3 sequence: CASSLEQGFTSYEQYF. CDR3 nucleotides: TGTGCCAGCAGCTTAGAACAGGGTTTTACGTCCTACGAGCAGTACTTC.

The rearrangement joins TRBV12-5 to TRBJ2-7; 11 nucleotides line up with TRBD2. The CDR3 is made up of 16 amino acids. CDR1 and CDR2 from the germline V gene are LGHNT and FRNRAP. Trimming removed 7 bases from V and 2 bases from J; junction bases left unmatched: 10. The CDR3 DNA reads as TGTGCTAGTGAGCTACTAGCGGGAGCCACCACCTACGAGCAGTACTTC. The encoded protein is CASELLAGATTYEQYF. Together with reference TRBV12-5 and TRBJ2-7, the CDR3 gives the full variable domain: DARVTQTPRHKVTEMGQEVTMRCQPILGHNTVFWYRQTMMQGLELLAYFRNRAPLDDSGMPKDRFSAEMPDATLATLKIQPSEPRDSAVYFCASELLAGATTYEQYFGPGTRLTVT.

This chain uses TRBV24-1 with TRBJ2-2; TRBD1 matches 9 bases. This CDR3 is 16 amino acids long. With 10 bases clipped from V and 7 bases from J, the junction kept 15 bases outside the gene matches. Germline assignment: CDR1 KGHDR and CDR2 SFDVKD. In DNA, the CDR3 is TGTGCCACAACGCCAAACAGGGGGCTGGTGGTCGGGGAGCTGTTTTTT. This encodes CATTPNRGLVVGELFF.

This clonotype came up many times. The V call is TRBV12-3 or TRBV12-4, the J call TRBJ1-2; possible D gene TRBD1, 6 bases. The CDR3 is 14 residues long. Trimming pared 5 bases from V and 2 bases from J, leaving 12 bases between. The CDR3 DNA reads TGTGCCAGCAGTGGATGGACAGACAACTATGGCTACACCTTC. It is translated as CASSGWTDNYGYTF.

This clonotype was detected ten times or more. V and J are TRBV20-1 and TRBJ2-7; D is perhaps TRBD1 or TRBD2 (6 bases each). The V and J ends lost 6 bases and 5 bases respectively, with 17 bases between them. This CDR3 contains 13 residues. The germline CDR1 and CDR2 sequences are DFQATT and SNEGSKA (reference sequence). This chain's CDR3 is CSAGQWGGNEQYF. CDR3 DNA sequence: TGCAGTGCCGGACAGTGGGGCGGGAACGAGCAGTACTTC.

This clonotype was picked up many times. The chain employs TRBV20-1 and TRBJ2-3, with 13 bases aligning to TRBD2. Germline-derived CDR1 and CDR2 are DFQATT and SNEGSKA (reference sequence). The CDR3 loop spans 16 amino acids. The V gene end was trimmed by 4 bases and the J gene end by 1 base; junction bases not matched to a gene: 5. The CDR3 DNA sequence: TGCAGTGCTATCCCCGGGACTAGCGGGGGCACAGATACGCAGTATTTT. Its translation: CSAIPGTSGGTDTQYF.

A few counts support this clonotype. The V gene is TRBV3-1, the J gene TRBJ2-1; possibly TRBD1 for D (5 bases). The germline CDR1 and CDR2 sequences are LGHDT and YNNKEL (reference sequence). The CDR3 length is 17 residues. V gave up 0 bases and J gave up 5 bases, with 17 bases separating them. The CDR3 here is CASSQDLRQQLHNEQFF. The CDR3 nucleotides are TGTGCCAGCAGCCAAGATCTCAGACAGCAGTTACACAATGAGCAGTTCTTC.

This clonotype was detected many times. The J gene is TRBJ2-5, the V gene TRBV12-3 or TRBV12-4, with a weak D call TRBD2 (6 bases). CDR3 size: 14 residues. Trimming stripped 2 bases from V and 5 bases from J, with 12 bases between. The CDR3 protein is CASSLRGRGETQYF. The CDR3 coding sequence is TGTGCCAGCAGTTTACGGGGGAGAGGGGAGACCCAGTACTTC.

This clonotype was counted a few times. This CDR3 is CSALLAGGPGTEQFF. The CDR3 nucleotides read TGCAGTGCGCTACTAGCGGGAGGGCCAGGGACTGAGCAGTTCTTC. The J gene is TRBJ2-1, the V gene TRBV20-1; 13 bases agree with TRBD2. From germline, CDR1 is DFQATT and CDR2 SNEGSKA (reference sequence). The CDR3 is made up of 15 amino acids. The trim removed 6 bases at V and 9 bases at J, leaving 11 bases unmatched.

At least ten counts were recorded for this clonotype. The J gene is TRBJ1-3, the V gene TRBV7-2, with D perhaps TRBD1 (6 bases). The CDR3 sequence is 15 residues long. From germline, CDR1 is SGHTA and CDR2 FQGNSA. Trimming stripped 3 bases from V and 0 bases from J, with 9 bases between. The CDR3: CASSLNRVSGNTIYF. CDR3 in DNA: TGTGCCAGCAGCTTGAACAGGGTCTCTGGAAACACCATATATTTT.

This clonotype was seen at least ten times. In nucleotides, the CDR3 is TGCAGTGCTAGAGAGTTTGGGGCGGTTTATACGCAGTATTTT. Protein sequence: CSAREFGAVYTQYF. The rearrangement joins TRBV20-1 to TRBJ2-3, with TRBD1 as a possible D gene (5 bases). Per germline, CDR1 DFQATT and CDR2 SNEGSKA (reference sequence). The CDR3 consists of 14 residues. With 0 bases removed from V and 7 bases from J, the gap between germline ends came to 14 bases.

As to this clonotype: One end of the junction is discordant with germline, which a read error may explain. This chain joins TRBV7-6 and TRBJ2-3; TRBD1 matches 9 bases. This CDR3 has 15 amino acids. Germline CDR1 reads SGHVS; CDR2 reads FNYEAQ. CDR3 nucleotide sequence: TGTGCCAACAGCCATCCGGGACAGGGAGGAGATACGCAGTATTTT. This translates into CANSHPGQGGDTQYF.

A remark on this clonotype: A much larger clone sits a single nucleotide away, making a read error possible. Without the conserved terminal phenylalanine or tryptophan, this CDR3 likely stems from a read error. The CDR3, as DNA: TGTGCCAGCAGACCAGGGGGTCGTTCGGGTTACTACGAGCAGTACTAC. Translating gives CASRPGGRSGYYEQYY. This sequence joins TRBV27 and TRBJ2-7, with TRBD1 identical over 7 bases. In germline, CDR1 is MNHEY, CDR2 SMNVEV (reference sequence). The CDR3 consists of 16 residues. The ends lost 6 bases at V and 3 bases at J; junction bases unmatched: 14.

V and J are TRBV28 and TRBJ2-7; D uncertain. Deletions cut 4 bases from V and 4 bases from J, with 17 bases between. Germline-derived CDR1 and CDR2 are MDHEN and SYDVKM. The CDR3 runs to 15 residues. This CDR3 reads CASSSGRGRHYEQYF. In DNA form, the CDR3 reads TGTGCCAGCAGTTCAGGCCGTGGCAGACATTACGAGCAGTACTTC. The full variable domain, with the rest looked up from reference TRBV28 and TRBJ2-7, is DVKVTQSSRYLVKRTGEKVFLECVQDMDHENMFWYRQDPGLGLRLIYFSYDVKMKEKGDIPEGYSVSREKKERFSLILESASTNQTSMYLCASSSGRGRHYEQYFGPGTRLTVT.

The chain couples TRBV10-3 to TRBJ2-7, with D unclear. With 0 bases removed from V and 3 bases from J, the gap between germline ends came to 6 bases. Germline V CDR1 and CDR2: ENHRY, SYGVKD. This CDR3 has 13 amino acids. The CDR3 protein is CAISESGDYEQYF. The CDR3 DNA follows: TGTGCCATCAGTGAGTCTGGGGACTACGAGCAGTACTTC.

This clonotype was seen more than once but under ten times. The chain links TRBV7-8 to TRBJ2-3, with D perhaps assigned TRBD1 or TRBD2 (6 bases each). CDR3 length equals 17 residues. Trimming left V 5 bases short and J 0 bases short, with 18 bases between. Germline assignment: CDR1 SGHVS and CDR2 FQNEAQ. The CDR3 here is CASSTRRGHTSTDTQYF. As DNA, the CDR3 is TGTGCCAGCAGCACCAGGAGGGGACATACTAGCACAGATACGCAGTATTTT.

This clonotype was observed at least ten times. The chain recombines TRBV12-3 or TRBV12-4 with TRBJ2-1; 8 bases map to TRBD1. The V segment lost 3 bases and the J segment 3 bases; nucleotides outside the gene matches: 1. This CDR3 spans 14 amino acids. The CDR3 is CASSFDRGYNEQFF. The CDR3 nucleotides read TGTGCCAGCAGTTTTGACAGGGGCTACAATGAGCAGTTCTTC.

This sequence joins TRBV12-3 or TRBV12-4 and TRBJ1-5; D not certain. The ends were cut back, 2 bases at V and 5 bases at J, with 7 bases in the middle. The CDR3 is made up of 13 amino acids. The DNA for the CDR3 is TGTGCCAGCAGTTTATGGGGATATCAGCCCCAGCATTTT. Amino acids: CASSLWGYQPQHF.

The chain recombines TRBV5-1 with TRBJ2-1; TRBD2 agrees at 14 bases. V was pared by 7 bases and J by 3 bases, with 3 bases of the junction left unmatched. The CDR3 consists of 15 residues. Germline values: CDR1 SGHRS, CDR2 YFSETQ. This chain's CDR3 is CASRTSGGYYNEQFF. CDR3 DNA sequence: TGCGCCAGCCGGACTAGCGGGGGGTACTACAATGAGCAGTTCTTC.